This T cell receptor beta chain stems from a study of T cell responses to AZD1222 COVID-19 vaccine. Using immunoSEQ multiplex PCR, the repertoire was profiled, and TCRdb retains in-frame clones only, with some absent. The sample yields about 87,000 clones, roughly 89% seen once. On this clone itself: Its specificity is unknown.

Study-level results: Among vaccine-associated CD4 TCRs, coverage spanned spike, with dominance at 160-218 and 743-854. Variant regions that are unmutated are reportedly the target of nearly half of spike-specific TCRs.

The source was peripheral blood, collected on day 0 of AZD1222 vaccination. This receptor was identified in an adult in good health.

CDR3 nucleotide sequence: TGTGCCAGCAGCTTCCAGGGAACTGAAGCTTTCTTT. Protein product: CASSFQGTEAFF. The genes are TRBV5-6 and TRBJ1-1; tentative D call: TRBD1 (5 bases). This CDR3 region has 12 residues. Trimming removed 2 bases from V and 5 bases from J, with 7 bases in between. In germline, CDR1 is SGHDT, CDR2 YYEEEE.